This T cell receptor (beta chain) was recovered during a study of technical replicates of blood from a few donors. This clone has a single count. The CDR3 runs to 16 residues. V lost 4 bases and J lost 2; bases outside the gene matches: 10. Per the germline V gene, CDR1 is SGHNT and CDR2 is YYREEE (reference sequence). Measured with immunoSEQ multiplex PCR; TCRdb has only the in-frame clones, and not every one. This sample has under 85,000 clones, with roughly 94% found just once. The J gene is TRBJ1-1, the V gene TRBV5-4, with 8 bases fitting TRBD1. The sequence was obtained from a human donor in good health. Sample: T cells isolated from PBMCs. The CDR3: CASSGETGVGNTEAFF. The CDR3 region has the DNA TGTGCCAGCAGCGGTGAGACAGGGGTTGGCAACACTGAAGCTTTCTTT.